This passage covers 6 T cell receptor beta chains from one sample sequenced in a study of cytomegalovirus exposure and HLA in healthy donors. The PCR had 60 Vbeta and 13 Jbeta primers. The data were produced by immunoSEQ multiplex PCR, yet TCRdb's version contains in-frame clones alone and is incomplete. The record lists 70,000 to 100,000 clones, of which the ten most abundant hold approximately 6%. Sequencing was carried out using PBMCs. The receptors shown here come from a girl aged 5-17 years in good health and CMV-seropositive.

The chain is built from TRBV5-1 and TRBJ2-5, with 14 bases that match TRBD2. CDR1 is SGHRS and CDR2 is YFSETQ in the germline V gene. After removal of 3 bases from V and 3 bases from J, the junction contained 1 base not matched to a gene. The CDR3 has 15 amino acids. The CDR3 protein is CASSWGLAGEETQYF. The CDR3 DNA follows: TGCGCCAGCAGCTGGGGACTAGCGGGGGAAGAGACCCAGTACTTC.

This chain connects TRBV29-1 to TRBJ1-1; unclear D gene. CDR1 is SQVTM, CDR2 ANQGSEA, per germline. This CDR3 contains 12 residues. Trimming left V 5 bases short and J 1 base short, with 8 bases between. The CDR3 sequence: CSVFSGNTEAFF. CDR3 DNA: TGCAGCGTTTTCTCCGGGAACACTGAAGCTTTCTTT.

This chain links TRBV29-1 with TRBJ2-1; tentative D call: TRBD2 (6 bases). With 3 bases removed from V and 8 bases from J, the gap between germline ends came to 17 bases. The CDR3 runs to 14 residues. Germline V CDR1 and CDR2: SQVTM, ANQGSEA. The CDR3 DNA sequence: TGCAGCGTTGAGCCCGGGACTTCGGGGGATGAGCAGTTCTTC. Residues: CSVEPGTSGDEQFF.

V usage is TRBV7-9 and J usage is TRBJ1-4; possibly TRBD1 for D (5 bases). Trimming removed 2 bases at V and 0 bases at J, with 10 bases between. Germline V gives CDR1 SEHNR, CDR2 FQNEAQ (reference sequence). The CDR3 loop spans 16 amino acids. CDR3 loop: CASSLTTDATNEKLFF. In nucleotides, the CDR3 is TGTGCCAGCAGCTTAACGACAGATGCAACTAATGAAAAACTGTTTTTT.

V gene TRBV13 combines with J gene TRBJ1-6; D unclear. This CDR3 spans 14 amino acids. CDR1 and CDR2 (germline): PRHDT, FYEKMQ (reference sequence). Trimming shortened V by 2 bases and J by 7 bases, and 9 bases separated the two germline ends. CDR3 DNA: TGTGCCAGCAGCTTAAGATCGGGGAATTCACCCCTCCACTTT. Protein sequence: CASSLRSGNSPLHF.

About this clone itself: The junction and the germline gene differ at one end; a read error may be behind it. The gene calls are TRBV4-1 and TRBJ2-3; 7 bases match TRBD1. Germline V lookup: CDR1 MGHRA, CDR2 YSYEKL. The CDR3 runs 15 residues. The DNA of the CDR3 is TGCGCCAGCAGCCAAATGGACAGGAGCACAGATAAGCAGTATTTT. Translation gives CASSQMDRSTDKQYF.